The subject of this entry is one T cell receptor beta chain. Its antigen is unidentified. This sample stems from a study of T cell responses to AZD1222 COVID-19 vaccine. Produced via immunoSEQ multiplex PCR; TCRdb's table is partial and in-frame only. The repertoire has over 120,000 clones, 80% to 95% of them found once; the top ten carry 1.7%. The CDR3 has 17 amino acids. V lost 1 base, J lost 1 base, and 8 bases stayed unmatched. The germline CDR1 and CDR2 sequences are SGHKS and YYEKEE (reference sequence). General study results and limits: Among vaccine-associated CD4 TCRs, coverage spanned spike, with dominance at 160-218 and 743-854.

The sequencing here drew on peripheral blood, taken on day 0 of AZD1222 vaccination. The origin of this receptor is an adult in good health. The gene calls are TRBV5-5 and TRBJ2-4, with 7 bases matching TRBD2. CDR3 region: CASSLYVAGAAKNIQYF. The CDR3, as DNA: TGTGCCAGCAGCTTGTACGTGGCGGGAGCGGCCAAAAACATTCAGTACTTC.